Listed here are 30 T cell receptor beta chains from one sample, sequenced in a study of cytomegalovirus exposure and HLA in healthy donors. PCR was performed using 60 Vbeta and 13 Jbeta primers. This table comes from immunoSEQ multiplex PCR, and its TCRdb copy is limited to in-frame clones, with some not included. The table includes around 190,000 clones, roughly 87% detected once. Source material: PBMCs. These receptors were taken from a boy younger than 10 in good health and CMV-seronegative.

V is TRBV5-1 and J is TRBJ2-7, with 8 bases matching TRBD1. With 0 bases clipped from V and 6 bases from J, the junction kept 8 bases outside the gene matches. Germline-derived CDR1 and CDR2 are SGHRS and YFSETQ. CDR3 length: 15 residues. CDR3 nucleotide sequence: TGCGCCAGCAGCTTGGTTGGCAGGGGGCTATTCGAGCAGTACTTC. Translation: CASSLVGRGLFEQYF.

This clone was recorded once. The chain recombines TRBV9 with TRBJ2-5; the match to TRBD1 covers 9 bases. The ends lost 3 bases at V and 7 bases at J; junction bases unmatched: 4. Per germline, CDR1 SGDLS and CDR2 YYNGEE. The CDR3 spans 13 residues. The CDR3 coding sequence is TGTGCCAGCAGCGCGGGACAGGGAGGGACCCAGTACTTC. As protein: CASSAGQGGTQYF. The whole variable domain, remainder taken from reference TRBV9 and TRBJ2-5, is DSGVTQTPKHLITATGQRVTLRCSPRSGDLSVYWYQQSLDQGLQFLIQYYNGEERAKGNILERFSAQQFPDLHSELNLSSLELGDSALYFCASSAGQGGTQYFGPGTRLLVL.

The rearrangement joins TRBV18 to TRBJ1-6; tentative D call: TRBD1 (6 bases). Germline V gene sequence: CDR1 KGHSH, CDR2 LQKENI. Trimming cost V 3 bases and J 10 bases, with 25 bases left between them. This CDR3 contains 18 residues. Here the CDR3 reads CASSPDGGPRGVDSPLHF. The CDR3 DNA reads TGTGCCAGCTCACCTGATGGGGGGCCCCGGGGGGTGGACTCACCCCTCCACTTT.

The rearrangement links TRBV19 to TRBJ2-5; 8 bases map to TRBD2. Germline V gene lookup returns CDR1 LNHDA and CDR2 SQIVND (reference sequence). The ends lost 5 bases at V and 4 bases at J; junction bases unmatched: 12. The CDR3 is 16 amino acids. CDR3 in DNA: TGTGCCAGTAGTGTCGACCGGACTAGCTTAGGAGAGACCCAGTACTTC. It codes for CASSVDRTSLGETQYF.

This clone was observed once. The rearrangement uses TRBV6-6 and TRBJ2-7, with 9 bases fitting TRBD1. The V gene end was trimmed by 0 bases and the J gene end by 5 bases; junction bases not matched to a gene: 2. Germline V CDR1 and CDR2: MNHNY, SVGAGI (reference sequence). This CDR3 is built from 14 residues. The CDR3 coding sequence is TGTGCCAGCAGTTACTCGACAGGGGGGGACGAGCAGTACTTC. Translating gives CASSYSTGGDEQYF.

V gene TRBV12-5 combines with J gene TRBJ2-1; D perhaps matches TRBD2 (6 bases). V dropped 1 base and J dropped 0 bases, with 7 bases sitting between them. This CDR3 has 15 residues. Germline V gene lookup returns CDR1 LGHNT and CDR2 FRNRAP. The CDR3 DNA is TGTGCTAGTGGTTTGGACGGGAGCTCCTACAATGAGCAGTTCTTC. Its protein product is CASGLDGSSYNEQFF.

The rearrangement links TRBV5-1 to TRBJ2-4, with D possibly matching TRBD2 (5 bases). The CDR3 totals 15 residues. V lost 0 bases to trimming and J lost 3 bases, with 10 bases between them. The germline CDR1 and CDR2 sequences are SGHRS and YFSETQ. The DNA for the CDR3 is TGCGCCAGCAGCTTGGCAGCTAGCAGCAAAAACATTCAGTACTTC. It is translated as CASSLAASSKNIQYF.

This chain joins TRBV28 and TRBJ1-1; 7 bases line up with TRBD1. There are 16 residues in the CDR3. V lost 3 bases and J lost 0; bases outside the gene matches: 7. Germline V CDR1 and CDR2: MDHEN, SYDVKM. CDR3 protein: CASSLTGILMNTEAFF. Here the CDR3 DNA reads TGTGCCAGCAGTTTGACAGGGATCCTTATGAACACTGAAGCTTTCTTT. Together with reference TRBV28 and TRBJ1-1, the CDR3 gives the full variable domain: DVKVTQSSRYLVKRTGEKVFLECVQDMDHENMFWYRQDPGLGLRLIYFSYDVKMKEKGDIPEGYSVSREKKERFSLILESASTNQTSMYLCASSLTGILMNTEAFFGQGTRLTVV.

The chain uses TRBV9 and TRBJ2-7; TRBD1 matches at 8 bases. This CDR3 has 18 residues. Germline values: CDR1 SGDLS, CDR2 YYNGEE. V lost 0 bases, J lost 2 bases, and 13 bases stayed unmatched. CDR3 region: CASSVADRGPTAAYEQYF. The CDR3, as DNA: TGTGCCAGCAGCGTAGCTGACAGGGGACCGACAGCGGCCTACGAGCAGTACTTC.

The chain carries TRBV14 and TRBJ2-7, with a possible D match to TRBD1 (6 bases). CDR3 length: 15 residues. V was cut by 0 bases and J by 2 bases, with 11 bases left in between. The V gene's germline CDR1 is SGHDN and CDR2 FVKESK. The CDR3 here is CASSQDQDRTYEQYF. The DNA for the CDR3 is TGTGCCAGCAGCCAAGATCAGGACAGAACCTACGAGCAGTACTTC.

The V and J genes are TRBV19 and TRBJ2-5; 8 nucleotides line up with TRBD2. The V segment lost 3 bases and the J segment 1 base; nucleotides outside the gene matches: 7. The CDR3 extends over 16 amino acids. CDR1 LNHDA and CDR2 SQIVND come from the germline V gene (reference sequence). The CDR3 protein is CASSILTGGPQETQYF. For the CDR3, the DNA is TGTGCCAGTAGTATTCTGACGGGAGGGCCCCAAGAGACCCAGTACTTC.

The chain links TRBV2 to TRBJ2-3; tentative D call: TRBD2 (6 bases). Germline lookup yields CDR1 SNHLY and CDR2 FYNNEI. The CDR3 runs to 16 residues. Trimming took 7 bases from V and 3 from J, leaving 20 bases between them. This chain's CDR3 is CASTRRRERRTDTQYF. DNA of the CDR3: TGTGCCAGCACCCGGCGCCGGGAGCGGAGGACAGATACGCAGTATTTT.

The rearrangement uses TRBV11-2 and TRBJ2-5; D not certain. The J call may not be correct, given that the DNA end is closer to TRBJ2-7. CDR3 length: 11 amino acids. CDR1 is SGHAT, CDR2 FQNNGV, per germline. The CDR3 is CASSHSYEQYF. In DNA, the CDR3 is TGTGCCAGCAGTCACAGTTACGAGCAGTACTTC.

The chain employs TRBV5-1 and TRBJ2-3; perhaps TRBD2 as D (5 bases). The CDR3 has 14 amino acids. Germline V CDR1 and CDR2: SGHRS, YFSETQ. V was clipped by 4 bases and J by 0 bases, with 9 bases between them. The CDR3 region is CASSQLGSTDTQYF. The CDR3 coding sequence is TGCGCCAGCAGCCAACTAGGCAGCACAGATACGCAGTATTTT.

The chain is built from TRBV6-1 and TRBJ2-5, with TRBD2 matching 8 bases. J lost 2 bases, V lost 4 bases, and 9 bases had no gene match. Germline V lookup: CDR1 MNHNS, CDR2 SASEGT. The CDR3 covers 16 residues. The DNA of the CDR3 is TGTGCCAGCAGTGCGGAACGGGGGGGTTTACAAGAGACCCAGTACTTC. It is translated as CASSAERGGLQETQYF.

This chain links TRBV19 with TRBJ1-1; maybe TRBD1 (5 bases). V was shortened by 3 bases and J by 4 bases, with 12 bases between the two germline ends. Per the germline V gene, CDR1 is LNHDA and CDR2 is SQIVND (reference sequence). This CDR3 region has 14 residues. In DNA form, the CDR3 reads TGTGCCAGTAGTATCCAGGACATCGGCACTGAAGCTTTCTTT. Translated: CASSIQDIGTEAFF.

The chain has TRBV6-4 and TRBJ2-3; 11 bases align to TRBD2. Germline V gene lookup returns CDR1 MRHNA and CDR2 SNTAGT. V lost 6 bases, J lost 3 bases, and 5 bases stayed unmatched. The CDR3 is 15 amino acids. The CDR3 reads CASRLLAGETDTQYF. In nucleotides, the CDR3 is TGTGCCAGCAGGCTACTAGCGGGAGAGACAGATACGCAGTATTTT.

The J gene is TRBJ2-7, the V gene TRBV6-6; 12 bases line up with TRBD2. The germline V gene has CDR1 MNHNY and CDR2 SVGAGI (reference sequence). With 5 bases clipped from V and 6 bases from J, the junction kept 5 bases outside the gene matches. The length of the CDR3 is 14 residues. CDR3 in DNA: TGTGCCAGCAGTCCATCTAGCGGGAGGGCCGAGCAGTACTTC. Its translation: CASSPSSGRAEQYF.

The chain combines TRBV5-6 with TRBJ1-2; D gene unclear. The CDR3 has 12 amino acids. V lost 3 bases and J 3 bases, leaving 6 bases between the germline ends. CDR1 is SGHDT, CDR2 YYEEEE, per germline. The CDR3 spells CASSSQDYGYTF. Here the CDR3 DNA reads TGTGCCAGCAGCTCCCAGGACTATGGCTACACCTTC.

This CDR3 reads CASSPTGTGDSPLHF. The DNA for the CDR3 is TGCGCCAGCAGCCCAACCGGGACAGGGGATTCACCCCTCCACTTT. The rearrangement uses TRBV5-1 and TRBJ1-6; 10 bases are shared with TRBD1. Germline V gives CDR1 SGHRS, CDR2 YFSETQ. This CDR3 comprises 15 residues. V gave up 4 bases and J gave up 8 bases; unmatched junction bases: 6.

The table lists this clone with a count of one. This sequence joins TRBV21-1 and TRBJ2-7; the listed D gene, TRBD2, was not tested against the DNA. TRBV21-1 is deemed a pseudogene. CDR3 size: 14 residues. CDR3 DNA sequence: TGTGCCAGCAGCAAAAGGACTGAGGGCTACGAGCAGTACTTC. Translation: CASSKRTEGYEQYF.

This rearrangement joins TRBV2 to TRBJ1-1, with unresolved D. The CDR3 is 12 residues long. V lost 6 bases and J lost 5, with 10 bases in between. Germline lookup yields CDR1 SNHLY and CDR2 FYNNEI. As DNA, the CDR3 is TGTGCCAGCAGGTTGGGGAGGACTGAAGCTTTCTTT. Translation gives CASRLGRTEAFF.

The rearrangement links TRBV28 to TRBJ1-6; the match to TRBD1 covers 7 bases. The CDR3 runs 14 residues. Germline CDR1 and CDR2: MDHEN and SYDVKM. Losses at the gene ends were 7 bases for V and 8 bases for J; bases not matched to a gene: 8. In DNA, the CDR3 is TGTGCCAGCACCCTGAGTAGGGGGCATTCACCCCTCCACTTT. Translation: CASTLSRGHSPLHF.

The rearrangement uses TRBV28 and TRBJ2-5; D is undetermined. The CDR3 totals 11 residues. Between the trimmed V and J ends, which lost 6 bases and 5 bases, there was a span of 7 bases. CDR1 is MDHEN and CDR2 is SYDVKM in the germline V gene. The CDR3 bases are TGTGCCAGCAGGAGACTGGAGACCCAGTACTTC. This translates into CASRRLETQYF.

The V and J genes are TRBV28 and TRBJ1-2, with unresolved D. The CDR3 totals 12 residues. In germline, CDR1 is MDHEN, CDR2 SYDVKM. Trimming left V 10 bases short and J 2 bases short, with 11 bases between. CDR3 loop: CANGRENYGYTF. The CDR3 nucleotides read TGTGCCAATGGCCGGGAAAACTATGGCTACACCTTC.

J is TRBJ2-2 and V is TRBV13; 8 bases map to TRBD1. This CDR3 has 16 amino acids. V lost 7 bases and J lost 4; bases outside the gene matches: 11. Germline CDR1 and CDR2: PRHDT and FYEKMQ (reference sequence). DNA for the CDR3: TGTGCCAGCAAGGTCCCCGGGACAGGTACCACCGGGGAGCTGTTTTTT. Protein: CASKVPGTGTTGELFF.

The chain links TRBV7-9 to TRBJ2-3; D might be TRBD1 (6 bases). V was trimmed by 2 bases and J by 5 bases, leaving 14 bases between them. The CDR3 contains 15 residues. Germline CDR1 reads SEHNR; CDR2 reads FQNEAQ (reference sequence). CDR3 bases: TGTGCCAGCAGCTTATATAGGGGGTCGGGAGATACGCAGTATTTT. Translating gives CASSLYRGSGDTQYF.

The genes are TRBV6-1 and TRBJ1-6; TRBD1 is a possible D gene (6 bases). Germline-derived CDR1 and CDR2 are MNHNS and SASEGT. Trimming took 4 bases from V and 0 from J, leaving 13 bases between them. The CDR3 contains 17 residues. CDR3 sequence reads: CASSGGRQISYNSPLHF. CDR3 coding DNA: TGTGCCAGCAGTGGGGGGCGACAGATCTCCTATAATTCACCCCTCCACTTT.

The J gene is TRBJ2-1, the V gene TRBV6-5, with 9 nucleotides matching TRBD2. The V and J ends lost 2 bases and 3 bases, in that order; junction bases with no gene match: 5. CDR1 is MNHEY, CDR2 SVGAGI, per germline. The CDR3 runs 16 residues. The CDR3 region has the DNA TGTGCCAGCAGTTACCTAGCGGGACACGTCTACAATGAGCAGTTCTTC. It translates to CASSYLAGHVYNEQFF.

The genes are TRBV19 and TRBJ1-1; the D gene is possibly TRBD1 (5 bases). Germline CDR1 and CDR2: LNHDA and SQIVND (reference sequence). The CDR3 consists of 14 residues. Trimming took off 5 bases at V and 7 bases at J, with 17 bases between the two ends. The CDR3 sequence: CASSAGFGGDEAFF. CDR3 nucleotide sequence: TGTGCCAGTAGTGCCGGGTTTGGGGGGGATGAAGCTTTCTTT.